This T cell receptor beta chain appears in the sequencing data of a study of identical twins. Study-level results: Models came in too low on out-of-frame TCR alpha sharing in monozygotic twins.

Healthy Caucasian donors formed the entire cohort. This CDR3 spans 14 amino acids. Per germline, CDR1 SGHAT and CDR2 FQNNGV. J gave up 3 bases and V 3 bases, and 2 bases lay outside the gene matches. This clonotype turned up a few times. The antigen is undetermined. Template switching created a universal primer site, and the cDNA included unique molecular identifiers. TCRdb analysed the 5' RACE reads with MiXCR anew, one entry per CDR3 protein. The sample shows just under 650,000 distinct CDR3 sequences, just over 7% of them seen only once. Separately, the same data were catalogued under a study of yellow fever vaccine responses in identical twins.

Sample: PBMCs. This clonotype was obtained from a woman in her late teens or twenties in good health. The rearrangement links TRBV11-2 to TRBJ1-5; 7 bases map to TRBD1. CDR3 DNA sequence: TGTGCCAGCAGCTTCACAGGGGCCAATCAGCCCCAGCATTTT. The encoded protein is CASSFTGANQPQHF.